This T cell receptor beta chain came from a study of Ad26.COV2.S vaccination and SARS-CoV-2 variants. Study information: Vaccine-arm donor from the placebo-controlled COV1001 Ad26.COV2.S trial. The study's findings and limits: Overall T cell responses may have been underestimated by the analyses of TCR breadth and depth.

The V and J ends lost 3 bases and 5 bases, in that order; junction bases with no gene match: 3. Looked up from germline, CDR1 is SGHDT and CDR2 is YYEEEE. CDR3 length equals 13 residues. Sequencing used immunoSEQ multiplex PCR; TCRdb keeps in-frame clones, though not all of them. The top ten hold approximately 4% of the sample, which has roughly 380,000 clones, over 75% seen once. The sample holds a few counts of this clone. Its antigen is unidentified. Treatment denoted: about 20 received Ad26.COV2.S at low or high dose, single or two shots; five or six received placebo; per-sample allocation not given. Samples analyzed were those drawn on day 63 after the first vaccine or placebo injection. Ad26 vector vaccine expressed Wuhan-strain SARS-CoV-2 spike.

The TCR was taken from a person between 18 and 65 years old who received the Ad26.COV2.S COVID-19 vaccine or a placebo. The V gene is TRBV5-6, the J gene TRBJ2-5; 8 bases match TRBD1. Sequencing was performed on peripheral blood, taken in a trial of Ad26.COV2.S vaccine versus placebo. CDR3 DNA: TGTGCCAGCAGCTACCGGGACAGGGAGACCCAGTACTTC. Translating it yields CASSYRDRETQYF.